Below are 26 T cell receptor beta chains sequenced from a single sample in a study of blood T cell repertoires in COVID-19. The assay was immunoSEQ multiplex PCR, and TCRdb's table has in-frame clones only and misses some. The table lists about 180,000 clones, about nine tenths of them singletons. The sample comprised peripheral blood. These receptors were obtained from a man between 18 and 29 years old who had recovered from COVID-19.

This clone was found a few times. The V gene is TRBV6-5, the J gene TRBJ2-7; 8 bases match TRBD2. V gave up 6 bases and J gave up 4 bases; unmatched junction bases: 2. Germline V gene sequence: CDR1 MNHEY, CDR2 SVGAGI. The CDR3 runs to 12 residues. As DNA, the CDR3 is TGTGCCAGCAGCGGGGGGGCATACGAGCAGTACTTC. Encoded protein: CASSGGAYEQYF.

The DNA of the CDR3 is TGTGCCAGCAGCATCACCGGGGGAGTGCAGTACTTC. This translates into CASSITGGVQYF. The rearrangement uses TRBV11-3 and TRBJ2-7; tentative D call: TRBD2 (6 bases). The CDR3 is 12 amino acids. V was pared by 5 bases and J by 9 bases, with 14 bases between. Germline CDR1 is SGHNT and CDR2 is YENEEA. The complete variable domain, with remaining parts taken from reference TRBV11-3 and TRBJ2-7, reads EAGVVQSPRYKIIEKKQPVAFWCNPISGHNTLYWYLQNLGQGPELLIRYENEEAVDDSQLPKDRFSAERLKGVDSTLKIQPAELGDSAVYLCASSITGGVQYFGPGTRLTVT.

This clone appeared a single time. The genes are TRBV4-3 and TRBJ2-7, with 11 bases fitting TRBD2. CDR3 size: 15 residues. V shed 1 base, J shed 4 bases, and the junction held 3 bases outside the gene matches. Germline CDR1 is LGHNA and CDR2 is YSLEER. The CDR3 coding sequence is TGCGCCAGCAGCCAAGGACTAGCGGGAATATACGAGCAGTACTTC. This codes for CASSQGLAGIYEQYF.

The CDR3 loop reads CASSISLGTYEQYF. The CDR3 DNA reads as TGTGCCAGTAGTATCTCCCTAGGCACCTACGAGCAGTACTTC. The chain combines TRBV19 with TRBJ2-7; D gene uncertain. Trimming removed 3 bases at V and 2 bases at J, with 11 bases between. The CDR3 totals 14 residues. From germline, CDR1 is LNHDA and CDR2 SQIVND (reference sequence).

This clone was detected only once. The chain uses TRBV18 and TRBJ1-2; unclear D gene. CDR1 is KGHSH and CDR2 is LQKENI in the germline V gene. Trimming took 3 bases from V and 4 from J, leaving 12 bases between them. The CDR3 has 14 residues. For the CDR3, the DNA is TGTGCCAGCTCACCGTCGACACCCGCCTATGGCTACACCTTC. Residues: CASSPSTPAYGYTF.

V and J are TRBV7-2 and TRBJ1-2; possibly TRBD1 for D (6 bases). Germline CDR1 is SGHTA and CDR2 is FQGNSA. V shed 1 base and J shed 8 bases, with 14 bases lying between them. The CDR3 totals 14 residues. For the CDR3, the DNA is TGTGCCAGCAGCTTAGATCAGGGGATGGGGGGCTACACCTTC. Encoded protein: CASSLDQGMGGYTF.

The chain carries TRBV27 and TRBJ2-7; possibly TRBD2 for D (6 bases). This CDR3 is built from 13 residues. The V end was cut by 3 bases, the J end by 6 bases, with 12 bases between. In germline, CDR1 is MNHEY, CDR2 SMNVEV (reference sequence). CDR3 amino acids: CASSFWLGGEQYF. In DNA, the CDR3 is TGTGCCAGCAGTTTTTGGTTGGGGGGCGAGCAGTACTTC.

The V gene is TRBV19, the J gene TRBJ2-7; 11 bases match TRBD1. Per germline, CDR1 LNHDA and CDR2 SQIVND (reference sequence). The CDR3 extends over 15 amino acids. J lost 1 base, V lost 6 bases, and 5 bases had no gene match. The CDR3 DNA follows: TGTGCCAGTAGGTCGGACAGGGGGCTATCCTACGAGCAGTACTTC. Amino acids: CASRSDRGLSYEQYF.

The V call is TRBV11-2, the J call TRBJ2-7; no firm D call. This CDR3 comprises 13 residues. The germline V gene has CDR1 SGHAT and CDR2 FQNNGV. V lost 1 base and J 3 bases, leaving 7 bases between the germline ends. The CDR3 coding sequence is TGTGCCAGCAGCTTAGGACTGAACTACGAGCAGTACTTC. Encoded protein: CASSLGLNYEQYF.

The V gene is TRBV19, the J gene TRBJ2-7, with a weak D call TRBD2 (5 bases). Trimming removed 4 bases from V and 2 bases from J, with 9 bases in between. The CDR3 has 13 amino acids. Germline V lookup: CDR1 LNHDA, CDR2 SQIVND (reference sequence). In nucleotides, the CDR3 is TGTGCCAGTAGTACCCGGGAAGCCTACGAGCAGTACTTC. Translation: CASSTREAYEQYF.

The chain is built from TRBV5-1 and TRBJ2-3, with D possibly matching TRBD2 (5 bases). The CDR3 totals 16 residues. The germline V and J ends were trimmed by 3 bases and 1 base, with 15 bases remaining between them. The germline V gene encodes CDR1 SGHRS and CDR2 YFSETQ. CDR3 region: CASSWTAGGRTDTQYF. CDR3 bases: TGCGCCAGCAGCTGGACGGCCGGCGGGCGCACAGATACGCAGTATTTT.

This chain links TRBV2 with TRBJ1-5, with D maybe TRBD1 (6 bases). From germline, CDR1 is SNHLY and CDR2 FYNNEI. This CDR3 is 15 amino acids long. V lost 9 bases and J 0 bases, leaving 15 bases between the germline ends. In nucleotides, the CDR3 is TGTGCCAGTCATTGGACAGCTTATAGCAATCAGCCCCAGCATTTT. This encodes CASHWTAYSNQPQHF.

The chain links TRBV9 to TRBJ2-7; 7 bases align to TRBD2. V trimming: 3 bases; J trimming: 6 bases; junction bases outside the gene matches: 3. Germline V gene sequence: CDR1 SGDLS, CDR2 YYNGEE. This CDR3 region has 12 residues. CDR3 sequence: CASSEREGEQYF. The CDR3 DNA follows: TGTGCCAGCAGCGAGAGGGAGGGCGAGCAGTACTTC.

This chain links TRBV6-5 with TRBJ1-3; maybe TRBD1 (6 bases). CDR1 and CDR2 (germline): MNHEY, SVGAGI. The ends were cut back, 6 bases at V and 3 bases at J, with 9 bases in the middle. The CDR3 has 13 residues. Here the CDR3 reads CASRGDIGNTIYF. The DNA of the CDR3 is TGTGCCAGCAGAGGGGACATTGGAAACACCATATATTTT.

The chain uses TRBV5-1 and TRBJ1-5, with no clear D. CDR1 SGHRS and CDR2 YFSETQ come from the germline V gene. The V and J ends lost 0 bases and 6 bases respectively, with 13 bases between them. This CDR3 has 15 amino acids. The CDR3 nucleotides are TGCGCCAGCAGCTTGGGGGAGGGATTGGGTCAGCCCCAGCATTTT. Residues: CASSLGEGLGQPQHF.

This sequence joins TRBV28 and TRBJ1-3; possibly TRBD1 for D (5 bases). Germline assignment: CDR1 MDHEN and CDR2 SYDVKM. There are 16 residues in the CDR3. V lost 6 bases and J lost 3, with 18 bases in between. The CDR3 nucleotides are TGTGCCAGCAGATGGGTCCAGGGTGGAGATGGAAACACCATATATTTT. This gives the protein CASRWVQGGDGNTIYF.

The V gene is TRBV9, the J gene TRBJ1-1, with 7 bases that match TRBD1. Germline assignment: CDR1 SGDLS and CDR2 YYNGEE. With V trimmed by 2 bases and J by 0 bases, 16 bases remained unmatched. The CDR3 is made up of 19 amino acids. The CDR3 loop reads CASSVGVGERGPMNTEAFF. The CDR3 DNA follows: TGTGCCAGCAGCGTGGGTGTCGGGGAGAGGGGGCCTATGAACACTGAAGCTTTCTTT.

This clone was recorded a few times. The chain employs TRBV19 and TRBJ1-1; D is possibly TRBD1 (6 bases). The CDR3 is made up of 17 amino acids. Germline V gene sequence: CDR1 LNHDA, CDR2 SQIVND (reference sequence). The V end lost 0 bases, the J end lost 0 bases, and 14 bases lay between the germline ends. CDR3 sequence reads: CASSIDMDSTMNTEAFF. The CDR3, as DNA: TGTGCCAGTAGTATAGATATGGACAGCACAATGAACACTGAAGCTTTCTTT.

The chain links TRBV5-1 to TRBJ2-2, with TRBD1 matching over 7 bases. Germline CDR1 SGHRS, CDR2 YFSETQ. The CDR3 runs 18 residues. V shed 2 bases, J shed 3 bases, and the junction held 13 bases outside the gene matches. CDR3 nucleotide sequence: TGCGCCAGCAGCTTCATGGTGTCGTACAGGGGCTACACCGGGGAGCTGTTTTTT. Protein product: CASSFMVSYRGYTGELFF.

The chain recombines TRBV11-1 with TRBJ2-2; D is ambiguous. V was clipped by 1 base and J by 6 bases, with 9 bases between them. Germline CDR1 and CDR2: SGHAT and FQDESV (reference sequence). This CDR3 is 14 amino acids long. The CDR3 spells CASSLVGSPGELFF. The DNA for the CDR3 is TGTGCCAGCAGCTTAGTCGGTAGCCCCGGGGAGCTGTTTTTT. Supplemented by reference TRBV11-1 and TRBJ2-2, the full variable domain reads EAEVAQSPRYKITEKSQAVAFWCDPISGHATLYWYRQILGQGPELLVQFQDESVVDDSQLPKDRFSAERLKGVDSTLKIQPAELGDSAMYLCASSLVGSPGELFFGEGSRLTVL.

The gene calls are TRBV5-4 and TRBJ2-1, with a tentative D call TRBD2 (6 bases). Germline V gives CDR1 SGHNT, CDR2 YYREEE (reference sequence). The CDR3 length is 16 residues. V was cut by 4 bases and J by 3 bases, with 17 bases left in between. CDR3 sequence (DNA): TGTGCCAGCAGCGCGACGGAGGGGCAGGTCTACAATGAGCAGTTCTTC. It translates to CASSATEGQVYNEQFF.

The V gene is TRBV19, the J gene TRBJ1-1; possible D gene TRBD1, 5 bases. The CDR3 sequence is 13 residues long. V was trimmed by 1 base and J by 4 bases, leaving 7 bases between them. Germline V gene sequence: CDR1 LNHDA, CDR2 SQIVND (reference sequence). CDR3 coding DNA: TGTGCCAGTAGTATAGGCGGGGCCACTGAAGCTTTCTTT. It is translated as CASSIGGATEAFF. The complete variable domain, with remaining parts taken from reference TRBV19 and TRBJ1-1, reads DGGITQSPKYLFRKEGQNVTLSCEQNLNHDAMYWYRQDPGQGLRLIYYSQIVNDFQKGDIAEGYSVSREKKESFPLTVTSAQKNPTAFYLCASSIGGATEAFFGQGTRLTVV.

This chain joins TRBV6-1 and TRBJ2-7; 15 bases map to TRBD2. Per the germline V gene, CDR1 is MNHNS and CDR2 is SASEGT. V dropped 1 base and J dropped 5; count of bases not matched to a gene: 0. CDR3 length: 15 amino acids. Here the CDR3 DNA reads TGTGCCAGCAGTGAAGGGACTAGCGGGAGGGACGAGCAGTACTTC. Amino acids: CASSEGTSGRDEQYF.

This clone came up once. The genes are TRBV2 and TRBJ2-2, with D unresolved. The germline V and J ends were trimmed by 3 bases and 3 bases, with 20 bases remaining between them. CDR1 and CDR2 (germline): SNHLY, FYNNEI. The CDR3 length is 18 residues. CDR3: CASSEFIDTDVHTGELFF. The CDR3 DNA follows: TGTGCCAGCAGTGAGTTTATTGACACCGATGTTCACACCGGGGAGCTGTTTTTT.

V and J are TRBV5-1 and TRBJ2-7, with D unclear. The CDR3 is made up of 14 amino acids. V lost 0 bases and J lost 7, with 14 bases in between. In germline, CDR1 is SGHRS, CDR2 YFSETQ. The CDR3 nucleotides read TGCGCCAGCAGCTTGGGGGCAGCCTCCAGGGAGCAGTACTTC. It specifies CASSLGAASREQYF.

The rearrangement uses TRBV5-4 and TRBJ1-5; TRBD1 matches at 8 bases. The CDR3 loop spans 16 amino acids. Germline V gene data show CDR1 as SGHNT and CDR2 as YYREEE (reference sequence). With 4 bases clipped from V and 6 bases from J, the junction kept 12 bases outside the gene matches. The DNA of the CDR3 is TGTGCCAGCAGCCTTGACAGGGGCTCGGGGGGTCAGCCCCAGCATTTT. It codes for CASSLDRGSGGQPQHF. The entire variable domain, with the rest obtained from reference TRBV5-4 and TRBJ1-5, is as follows: ETGVTQSPTHLIKTRGQQVTLRCSSQSGHNTVSWYQQALGQGPQFIFQYYREEENGRGNFPPRFSGLQFPNYSSELNVNALELDDSALYLCASSLDRGSGGQPQHFGDGTRLSIL.